This TCR beta chain was sequenced for a study of cytomegalovirus exposure and HLA in healthy donors (dated by TCRdb to about 2017). Study-level background: An earlier analysis of approximately 640 of the donors reported approximately 270 Gb of sequence data and more than 90 million unique TCR beta sequences from 150 million to 200 million T cells. An early release that covered roughly 600 HLA-typed donors contained around 300 gigabases of sequencing data and tens of millions of unique TCR sequences. Among the roughly 400 genotyped donors, approximately 76% belonged to the genetic ancestry cluster associated with self-reported Caucasian donors. The study aimed to test whether cataloging public T cell receptors could reveal signatures of past pathogen exposure. The study used immunosequencing to profile the T cell repertoires of about 670 subjects and linked those repertoires to cytomegalovirus serostatus. In addition to the first cohort of 500 to 850 subjects, a separate validation cohort of approximately 110 different subjects was used. To predict cytomegalovirus infection status, the study combined high-throughput TCR immunosequencing, statistical association of individual TCRs with disease status, and machine learning. To study patterns of TCR occurrence, a later analysis re-analyzed previously published TCR beta repertoires from just over 650 donors and added high-resolution HLA genotyping. Rather than drawing on any new phenotypic data, the later analysis identified candidate immune exposures from TCR beta sequences and the way those sequences occurred across donors. An earlier analysis of about 600 of the donors used high-throughput TCR beta sequencing to judge whether each TCR beta V gene segment behaved as functional or pseudogenic. Donor age, sex, ethnicity and CMV serostatus were compiled alongside the repertoire data. A later genetic analysis took genome-wide SNP genotypes for about three fifths of the roughly 670 donors and used that subset as a discovery cohort. Every discovery cohort repertoire had been produced on one sequencing platform. Class I and class II HLA loci were covered by the typing at four-digit resolution. Typing coverage differed by locus: A, B, C, DRB1 and DQB1 were typed in roughly 629-630 donors, DQA1 in about 550, DPA1 in some 570, and DPB1 in roughly 470. Roughly 5 DR-DQ haplotypes were treated as single units for association and clustering because of strong linkage in the cohort. Among roughly 400 genotyped donors of the cohort, an average of around 240,000 unique TCR beta nucleotide sequences was sequenced per donor, of which about 18% were non-productive.

Worth noting for this clone: Its cognate antigen has yet to be identified. Base qualities are not provided; no much larger clone lies one nucleotide away.

Libraries were constructed by the immunoSEQ multiplex PCR assay. The multiplex PCR relied on a mix of 60 forward primers for TCR Vbeta segments and 13 reverse primers for TCR Jbeta segments. The CDR3 region of rearranged TCR beta genes was amplified from genomic DNA with a multiplex PCR assay. Amplified TCR beta libraries were sequenced as 87-base-pair reads on the Illumina HiSeq System. The original methods were these. Across the 700 or so repertoires, a later analysis counted 75 million to 90 million unique TCR beta chains, about 10 million of which were shared by at least two donors. A nearest-neighbor algorithm error-corrected the raw reads and collapsed the reads into unique sequences, merging closely related sequences to remove PCR and sequencing errors. To assign V, D and J gene segments, CDR3 sequences were aligned to IMGT reference sequences. Each retained sequence needed at least a six-nucleotide match to both a V gene segment and a J gene segment. Rearrangements were classified as productive when the CDR3 lacked stop codons and remained in frame with V and J, and all other rearrangements were classified as non-productive. Following IMGT convention, CDR3 was defined as the stretch from the second conserved V-encoded cysteine to the conserved J-encoded phenylalanine. The earlier analysis of around 640 of the donors excluded sequences that lacked an unambiguous match to a single V gene segment. An earlier analysis of several hundred of the donors classified V segments as functional when productive rearrangements were above 56.7% and as segregating when the standard deviation between donors was above 5%. A statistical classification framework was built to diagnose cytomegalovirus status from the catalog of TCR beta chain sequences. A later analysis assigned V and J genes by comparing TCR nucleotide sequences with IMGT/GENE-DB human TR gene sequences. A later analysis assigned CDR3 sequences and most-parsimonious VDJ recombination scenarios with the TCRdist pipeline. In a later analysis, each TCR beta chain was defined by its CDR3 amino acid sequence together with its V-gene family, and reads lacking a unique V-gene family were excluded. A later analysis removed roughly 590 highly shared, low-generation-probability nucleotide sequences to deal with suspected cross-contamination and a sequencing artifact. In a later analysis, a clonal expansion index for each public chain was calculated from normalized within-repertoire ranks of inferred template counts. In a later analysis, generation probabilities were computed with a VDJ recombination model fitted to out-of-frame rearrangements, and the resulting probabilities were checked against IGoR. Hypergeometric tests were used in a later analysis to score TCR-TCR, TCR-HLA and TCR-CMV co-occurrence, with a repertoire-size bias correction applied to the TCR pairs. A later analysis estimated false discovery rates by permuting HLA or CMV assignments 20 times. In a later analysis, co-occurring TCRs were grouped using DBSCAN, and TCRdist sequence similarity was added for clustering within HLA-allele-positive subsets. For co-occurrence clustering, repertoires with fewer than 30,000 or more than 120,000 public chains were excluded, along with roughly 5 repertoires with anomalous nucleotide sharing. Not all clones reach the TCRdb copy of this immuneACCESS table, which keeps in-frame sequences only. Checked studies attribute under half of the gap to unresolved V genes and leave the rest unexplained. V and J calls and clone size follow that table, whereas D and trimming were derived from the DNA. The sample table contains 100,000 to 150,000 clones; only one count was recorded for over 70% of them. Less than 4% of the sample is in the top ten clones.

The cohort consisted of 600 to 750 healthy bone marrow donors. All cohort members were sampled while nominally healthy, although unrecorded immune exposures were likely present. The donor tested CMV seropositive and was one of the 289 seropositive cohort members. Each donor provided a peripheral blood sample, and peripheral blood mononuclear cells were used for TCR beta sequencing. The Qiagen DNeasy Blood Extraction Kit was used to extract genomic DNA from the blood cell samples. General conclusions and limits of the study: Immune exposure information for the cohort was limited to CMV serostatus. In both the original and validation cohorts, the classifier was reported to diagnose cytomegalovirus status with high specificity and sensitivity. A few of the identified cytomegalovirus-associated TCR beta chains were confirmed in vitro to be specific for cytomegalovirus antigens. Across donors, most TCR sequences were observed very rarely, whereas some public TCRs were present in many individuals. Because HLA typing was missing for some donors at each locus, association tests included only the typed subset. It was suggested by the authors that the approach could potentially be generalized to other disease states and immunological phenotypes. Roughly uniform sequencing depth across donors was assumed in presence/absence analyses, although this assumption may not hold. Strong co-occurrence of HLA alleles, especially DR and DQ, made assigning TCR associations to individual alleles difficult. In the study, some 160 TCR beta chains were listed as associated with cytomegalovirus. According to a later analysis, parvovirus B19, influenza, CMV and Epstein-Barr virus appeared linked to several top co-occurrence clusters. V-gene and J-gene trimming of TCR beta chains was associated with a missense DCLRE1C variant in a later genetic analysis, and the association was replicated in an independent cohort. A further reported finding was that TCR beta sequences accurately predicted the HLA-A and HLA-B alleles for most subjects in the first cohort. In a later analysis, most CMV-associated TCR beta chains were found to appear HLA-restricted, with HLA associations seemingly driven largely by CMV exposure. Because counts were too low, approximately 18 rarely observed V segments, including chromosome 9 orphons, were excluded from the earlier analysis of fewer than 650 of the donors. In a later genetic analysis, fewer N-insertions in productive TCRs were reported among donors in an Asian-associated ancestry cluster than the roughly 700-donor mean. Linkage disequilibrium might explain the correlated functional status among segregating V segments, but an unknown experimental factor could not be ruled out. According to a later analysis, TCR association rates differed among HLA loci, with DRB1 alleles showing the most associated TCRs and HLA-C alleles showing the fewest. A later analysis found that HLA-associated TCR beta chains were more clonally expanded and had lower generation probabilities than equally common non-associated chains. At a false discovery rate of 0.05, a later analysis linked fewer than 20,000 TCR beta sequences to specific HLA alleles. An earlier analysis of around 600 of the donors showed that most TCR beta V segments appeared in productive rearrangements either about 90% or about 30% of the time, which broadly matched IMGT annotations. In this cohort, only TCR beta chains were sequenced, and detectable features were limited by the absence of alpha or paired-chain data. The sequencing pipeline was judged likely to have produced a cluster of highly shared sequence variants as a technical artifact.

Sequencing was done on a sample of PBMCs. The clonotype comes from a man aged 40-49 years in good health and CMV-seropositive.

The sequenced DNA: TGCGCCAGCAGCGCACTAGCGGGGATCCAAGAGACCCAGTACTTC. This sequence encodes CASSALAGIQETQYF. The chain was built from TRBV5-1 and TRBJ2-5, with 10 bases matching TRBD2. Its CDR3 holds 15 amino acids, cysteine through phenylalanine. Only the CDR3 DNA stays, 45 bases, in frame from base 1. Based on the germline V gene, the CDR1 and CDR2 sequences are SGHRS and YFSETQ. V loses 4 bases at its end and J loses 1 base; junction bases beyond the gene matches: 4.